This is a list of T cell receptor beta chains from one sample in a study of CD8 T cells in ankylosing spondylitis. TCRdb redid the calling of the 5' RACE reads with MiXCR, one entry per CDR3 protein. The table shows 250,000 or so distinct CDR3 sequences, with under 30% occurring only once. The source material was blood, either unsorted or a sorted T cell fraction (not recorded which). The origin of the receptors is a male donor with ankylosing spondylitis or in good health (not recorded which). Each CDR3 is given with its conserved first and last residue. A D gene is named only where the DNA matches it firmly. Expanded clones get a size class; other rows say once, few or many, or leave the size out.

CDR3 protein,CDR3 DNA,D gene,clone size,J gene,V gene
CASSLRRGPWGELFF,TGTGCCAGCAGTTTAAGGAGGGGACCTTGGGGGGAGCTGTTTTTT,.,many,TRBJ2-2,TRBV12-3/TRBV12-4
CSAPRDRGVQETQYF,TGCAGTGCTCCACGGGACAGGGGCGTCCAAGAGACCCAGTACTTC,TRBD1,.,TRBJ2-5,TRBV20-1
CASSLPVRRGSYNEQFF,TGTGCCAGCAGTTTACCCGTGAGGAGGGGGTCCTACAATGAGCAGTTCTTC,.,.,TRBJ2-1,TRBV12-3/TRBV12-4
CSARRGAGELFF,TGCAGTGCTAGGAGAGGAGCCGGGGAGCTGTTTTTT,.,many,TRBJ2-2,TRBV20-1
CSALLAGRYNEQFF,TGCAGTGCCCTACTAGCGGGGAGATACAATGAGCAGTTCTTC,TRBD2,many,TRBJ2-1,TRBV20-1
CSARRGGSYNEQFF,TGCAGTGCTAGACGGGGGGGATCCTACAATGAGCAGTTCTTC,TRBD2,few,TRBJ2-1,TRBV20-1
CASSLDPLPSGDTDTQYF,TGTGCCAGCAGCTTAGACCCCCTGCCTAGCGGGGACACAGATACGCAGTATTTT,TRBD2,few,TRBJ2-3,TRBV7-3
CASSRPPGRGCEQYF,TGCGCCAGCAGTCGCCCCCCGGGCAGGGGGTGCGAGCAGTACTTC,TRBD1,.,TRBJ2-7,TRBV23-1
CASSLAPGSSYEQYF,TGTGCCAGCAGTTTAGCCCCAGGTAGCTCCTACGAGCAGTACTTC,.,.,TRBJ2-7,TRBV12-3/TRBV12-4
CSARDRRSGSGGSYNEQFF,TGCAGTGCTAGAGATAGGCGGTCGGGTAGCGGGGGGTCATACAATGAGCAGTTCTTC,TRBD2,.,TRBJ2-1,TRBV20-1
CASSKPGTGTTDEQYF,TGTGCCAGCAGCAAGCCCGGGACAGGGACAACGGACGAGCAGTACTTC,TRBD1,once,TRBJ2-7,TRBV7-9
CSAGGTRDKNIQYF,TGCAGTGCTGGAGGGACCCGAGACAAAAACATTCAGTACTTC,.,many,TRBJ2-4,TRBV20-1
CSASPTQGELYPQHF,TGCAGTGCTAGCCCTACTCAAGGAGAACTCTACCCCCAGCATTTT,.,few,TRBJ1-5,TRBV20-1
CASRPGQGPYEQYF,TGCGCCAGCAGACCGGGACAGGGCCCCTACGAGCAGTACTTC,TRBD1,many,TRBJ2-7,TRBV5-1
CASTEGGASGEAFF,TGTGCCAGCACCGAGGGGGGGGCGAGCGGTGAAGCTTTCTTT,.,once,TRBJ1-1,TRBV2
CASSYEGWETQYF,TGTGCCAGCAGTTACGAGGGGTGGGAGACCCAGTACTTC,.,few,TRBJ2-5,TRBV6-6
CASSLGYRGGQETQYF,TGTGCCAGCAGCTTGGGGTACCGGGGGGGCCAGGAGACCCAGTACTTC,TRBD2,.,TRBJ2-5,TRBV11-2
CASSMGQVNSPLHF,TGTGCCAGCAGTATGGGGCAGGTTAATTCACCCCTCCACTTT,.,many,TRBJ1-6,TRBV6-1
CSAVGGGLGDTQYF,TGCAGTGCCGTGGGGGGGGGCCTTGGGGATACGCAGTATTTT,.,.,TRBJ2-3,TRBV20-1
CAISESLQEGQPQHF,TGTGCCATCAGTGAGTCGCTTCAGGAGGGTCAGCCCCAGCATTTT,.,.,TRBJ1-5,TRBV10-3
CASHTGGYEQYF,TGTGCCAGCCATACGGGGGGGTACGAGCAGTACTTC,TRBD2,many,TRBJ2-7,TRBV6-5
CATSGGGNQPQHF,TGTGCCACCAGTGGGGGGGGCAATCAGCCCCAGCATTTT,.,few,TRBJ1-5,TRBV6-1
CAITSGLAGNNEQFF,TGTGCCATCACCTCGGGACTAGCGGGCAACAATGAGCAGTTCTTC,TRBD2,.,TRBJ2-1,TRBV10-3
CSARVRMNTEAFF,TGCAGTGCTAGAGTACGGATGAACACTGAAGCTTTCTTT,.,many,TRBJ1-1,TRBV20-1